Detailed here is one TCR beta chain. Its target is not known. The sample is drawn from a study of T cells after posttransplantation cyclophosphamide. Whole-study results and caveats: Recipient CMV seropositivity and CMV reactivation strongly tracked TRB clonality. TRB overlap between skin or GI tissue T cells and blood was limited. Later blood repertoires were often dominated by clones from the donor CD8+ memory compartment.

Cyclophosphamide on days +3 and +4 followed busulfan-fludarabine conditioning and a marrow graft. Produced via immunoSEQ multiplex PCR; TCRdb's table is partial and in-frame only. Found here are more than 4,500 clones, roughly 76% of them singletons; the top ten hold approximately 35%. There are 16 residues in the CDR3. Losses at the gene ends were 4 bases for V and 4 bases for J; bases not matched to a gene: 9. Germline CDR1 MDHEN, CDR2 SYDVKM. The sequence was obtained from a male patient aged 55 to 70 who received an allogeneic stem cell transplant from an unrelated donor, was CMV-positive, and had no GVHD. Some T cells may arise from the graft donor. The source material was PBMCs, sampled after allogeneic stem cell transplant with posttransplant cyclophosphamide. This chain links TRBV28 with TRBJ2-1; TRBD1 matches at 8 bases. This CDR3 reads CASSSSGGGSYNEQFF. The CDR3 DNA sequence: TGTGCCAGCAGTTCCTCAGGGGGCGGGTCGTACAATGAGCAGTTCTTC.